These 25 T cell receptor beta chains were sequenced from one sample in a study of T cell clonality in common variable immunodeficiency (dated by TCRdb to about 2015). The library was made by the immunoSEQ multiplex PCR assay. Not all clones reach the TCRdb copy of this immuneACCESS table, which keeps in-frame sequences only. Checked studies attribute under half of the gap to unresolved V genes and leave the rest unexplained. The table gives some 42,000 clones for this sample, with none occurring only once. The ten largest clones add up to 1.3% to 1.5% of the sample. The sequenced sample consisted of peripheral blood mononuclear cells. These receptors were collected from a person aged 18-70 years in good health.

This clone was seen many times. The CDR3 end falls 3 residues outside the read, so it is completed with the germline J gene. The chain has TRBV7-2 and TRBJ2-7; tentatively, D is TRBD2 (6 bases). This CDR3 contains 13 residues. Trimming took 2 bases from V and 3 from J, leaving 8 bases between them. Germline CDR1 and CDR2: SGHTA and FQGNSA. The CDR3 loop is CASSLTGLYEQYF. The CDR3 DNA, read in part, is TGTGCCAGCAGCTTAACGGGACTCTACGAG.

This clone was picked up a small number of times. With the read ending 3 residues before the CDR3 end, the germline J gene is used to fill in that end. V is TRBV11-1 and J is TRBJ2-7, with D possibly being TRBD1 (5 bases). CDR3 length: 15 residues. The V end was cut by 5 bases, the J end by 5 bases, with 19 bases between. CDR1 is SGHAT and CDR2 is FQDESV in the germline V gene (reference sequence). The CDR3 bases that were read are TGTGCCAGCAGCCCAAGTCGCAGGGCTTGGGACGAG. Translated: CASSPSRRAWDE. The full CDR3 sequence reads CASSPSRRAWDEQYF.

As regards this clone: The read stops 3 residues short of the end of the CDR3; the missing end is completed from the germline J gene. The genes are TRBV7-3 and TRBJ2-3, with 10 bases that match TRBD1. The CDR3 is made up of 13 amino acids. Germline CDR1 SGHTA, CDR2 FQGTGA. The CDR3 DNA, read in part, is TGTGCCAGCAGCTGGGACAGGGGTCAGCCG. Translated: CASSWDRGQP. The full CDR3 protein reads CASSWDRGQPQYF.

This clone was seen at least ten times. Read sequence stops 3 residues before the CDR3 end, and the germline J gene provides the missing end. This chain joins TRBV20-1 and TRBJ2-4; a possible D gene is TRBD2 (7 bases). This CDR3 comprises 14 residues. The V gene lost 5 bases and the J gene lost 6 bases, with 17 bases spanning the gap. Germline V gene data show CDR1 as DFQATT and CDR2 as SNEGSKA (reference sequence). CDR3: CSAEGEGLVNIQYF. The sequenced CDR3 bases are TGCAGTGCTGAGGGGGAGGGCCTCGTAAACATT.

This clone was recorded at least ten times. The CDR3 reads CASSPRGSGNPFQETQYF. Incomplete CDR3 DNA: TGTGCCAGCAGCCCCCGGGGTAGCGGGAACCCTTTCCAAGAGACC. This sequence joins TRBV7-8 and TRBJ2-5; 8 bases fit TRBD2. The sequence runs out 3 residues before the end of the CDR3; the remainder is reconstructed from the germline J gene. The CDR3 totals 18 residues. Germline V CDR1 and CDR2: SGHVS, FQNEAQ. V gave up 5 bases and J gave up 1 base; unmatched junction bases: 15.

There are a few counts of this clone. CDR3 bases read: TGTGCCAGCAGTCCCGGGACAGGGGTCGGC. Translated: CASSPGTGVG. Given in full, the CDR3 is CASSPGTGVGYTF. The rearrangement links TRBV16 to TRBJ1-2; 10 bases line up with TRBD1. The read stops 3 residues short of the end of the CDR3; the missing end is completed from the germline J gene. Germline loops: CDR1 KGHSY, CDR2 FQNENV. There are 13 residues in the CDR3.

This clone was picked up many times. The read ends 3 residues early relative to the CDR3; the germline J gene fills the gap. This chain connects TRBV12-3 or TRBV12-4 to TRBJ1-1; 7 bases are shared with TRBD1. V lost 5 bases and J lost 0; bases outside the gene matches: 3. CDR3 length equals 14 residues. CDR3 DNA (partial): TGTGCCAGCAGTGTTGGACAGGTGAACACTGAA. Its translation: CASSVGQVNTE. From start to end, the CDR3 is CASSVGQVNTEAFF.

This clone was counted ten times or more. CDR3 amino acids: CASSWTGSDYGYTF. CDR3 DNA, as far as it was read: TGTGCCAGCAGCTGGACAGGATCAGACTATGGC. V is TRBV5-6 and J is TRBJ1-2; 7 bases are a match to TRBD1. The CDR3 end falls 3 residues outside the read, so it is completed with the germline J gene. This CDR3 has 14 amino acids. Losses at the gene ends were 3 bases for V and 3 bases for J; bases not matched to a gene: 5. Germline V gives CDR1 SGHDT, CDR2 YYEEEE.

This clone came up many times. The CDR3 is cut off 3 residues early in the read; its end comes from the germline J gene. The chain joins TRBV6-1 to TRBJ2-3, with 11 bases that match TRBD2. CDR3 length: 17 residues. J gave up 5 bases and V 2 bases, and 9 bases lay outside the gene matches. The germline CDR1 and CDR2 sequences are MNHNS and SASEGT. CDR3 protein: CASSERIAGGERDTQYF. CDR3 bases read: TGTGCCAGCAGTGAACGTATAGCGGGAGGGGAGAGAGATACG.

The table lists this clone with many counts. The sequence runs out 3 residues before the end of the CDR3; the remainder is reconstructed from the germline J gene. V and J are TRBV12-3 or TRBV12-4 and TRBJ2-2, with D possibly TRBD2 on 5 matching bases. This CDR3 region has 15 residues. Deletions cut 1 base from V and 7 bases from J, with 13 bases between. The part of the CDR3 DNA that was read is TGTGCCAGCAGTTTAGTGATTAGCGAAAGCGGGGAG. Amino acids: CASSLVISESGE. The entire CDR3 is CASSLVISESGELFF.

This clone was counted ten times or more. The DNA read from the CDR3 is TGCGCCAGCAGAGATGGAGGGAGCACAGATACG. Its translation is CASRDGGSTDT. The entire CDR3 is CASRDGGSTDTQYF. This chain connects TRBV5-1 to TRBJ2-3, with a possible D match to TRBD2 (6 bases). The read ends 3 residues shy of where the CDR3 ends; the end is completed using the germline J gene. Germline CDR1 is SGHRS and CDR2 is YFSETQ. The CDR3 has 14 residues. The germline V and J ends were trimmed by 5 bases and 0 bases, with 10 bases remaining between them.

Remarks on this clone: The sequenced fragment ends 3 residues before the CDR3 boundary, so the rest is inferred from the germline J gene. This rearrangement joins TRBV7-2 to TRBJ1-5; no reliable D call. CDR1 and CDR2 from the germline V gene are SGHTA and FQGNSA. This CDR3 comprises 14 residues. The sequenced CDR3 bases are TGTGCCAGCAGCGGCAGGTCAAATCAAGATCCC. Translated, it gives CASSGRSNQDP. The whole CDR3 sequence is CASSGRSNQDPQHF.

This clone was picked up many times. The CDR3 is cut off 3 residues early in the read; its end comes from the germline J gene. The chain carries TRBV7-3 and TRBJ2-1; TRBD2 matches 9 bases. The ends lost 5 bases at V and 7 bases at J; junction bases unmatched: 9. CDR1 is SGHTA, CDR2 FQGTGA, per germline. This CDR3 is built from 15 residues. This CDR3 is CASSLGTSRANEQFF. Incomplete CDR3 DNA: TGTGCCAGCAGCCTGGGGACTAGCAGGGCTAATGAG.

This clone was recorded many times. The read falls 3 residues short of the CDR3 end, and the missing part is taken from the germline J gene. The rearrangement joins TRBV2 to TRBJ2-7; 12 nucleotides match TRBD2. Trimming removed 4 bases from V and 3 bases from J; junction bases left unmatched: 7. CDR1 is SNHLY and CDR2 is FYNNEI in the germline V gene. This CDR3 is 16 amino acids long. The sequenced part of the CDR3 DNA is TGTGCCAGCAGTGCGACTAGCGGGAGTGGCGGCTACGAG. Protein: CASSATSGSGGYE. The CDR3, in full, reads CASSATSGSGGYEQYF.

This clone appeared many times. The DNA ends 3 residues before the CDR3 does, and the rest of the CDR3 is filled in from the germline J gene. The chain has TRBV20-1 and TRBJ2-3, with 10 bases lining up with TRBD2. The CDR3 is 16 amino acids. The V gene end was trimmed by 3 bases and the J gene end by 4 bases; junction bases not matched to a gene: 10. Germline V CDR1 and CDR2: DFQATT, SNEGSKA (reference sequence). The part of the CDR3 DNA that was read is TGCAGTGCTAGTGGGGCTAGCGGGGGTCGGGCAGATACG. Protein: CSASGASGGRADT. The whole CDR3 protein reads CSASGASGGRADTQYF.

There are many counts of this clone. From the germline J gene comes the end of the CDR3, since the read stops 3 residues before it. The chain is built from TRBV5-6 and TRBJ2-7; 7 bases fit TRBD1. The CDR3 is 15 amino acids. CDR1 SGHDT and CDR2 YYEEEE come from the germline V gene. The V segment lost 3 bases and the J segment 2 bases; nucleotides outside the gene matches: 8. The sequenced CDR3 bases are TGTGCCAGCAGCTCTCTGGGGCAGGGGGCCTACGAG. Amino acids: CASSSLGQGAYE. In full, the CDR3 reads CASSSLGQGAYEQYF.

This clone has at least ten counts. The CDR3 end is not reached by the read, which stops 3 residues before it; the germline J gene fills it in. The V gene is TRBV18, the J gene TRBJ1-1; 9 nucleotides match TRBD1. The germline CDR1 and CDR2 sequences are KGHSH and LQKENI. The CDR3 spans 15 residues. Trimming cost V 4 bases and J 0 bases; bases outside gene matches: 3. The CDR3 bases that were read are TGTGCCAGCTCACTGGGACAGGGAATGAACACTGAA. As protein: CASSLGQGMNTE. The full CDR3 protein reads CASSLGQGMNTEAFF.

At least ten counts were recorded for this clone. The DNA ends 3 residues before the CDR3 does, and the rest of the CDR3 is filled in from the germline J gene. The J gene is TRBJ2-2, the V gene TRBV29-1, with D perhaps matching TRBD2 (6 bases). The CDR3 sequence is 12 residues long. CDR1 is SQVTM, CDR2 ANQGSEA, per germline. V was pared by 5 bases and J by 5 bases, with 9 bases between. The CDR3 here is CSVRAGTGELFF. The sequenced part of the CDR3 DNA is TGCAGCGTTCGGGCGGGGACCGGGGAG.

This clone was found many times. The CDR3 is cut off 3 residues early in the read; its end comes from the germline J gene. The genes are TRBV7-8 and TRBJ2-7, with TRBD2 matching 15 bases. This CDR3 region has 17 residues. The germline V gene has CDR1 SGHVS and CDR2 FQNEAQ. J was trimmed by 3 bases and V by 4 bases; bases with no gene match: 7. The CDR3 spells CASSSGTSGRQLYEQYF. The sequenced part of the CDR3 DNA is TGTGCCAGCAGCTCCGGGACTAGCGGGAGGCAGCTCTACGAG.

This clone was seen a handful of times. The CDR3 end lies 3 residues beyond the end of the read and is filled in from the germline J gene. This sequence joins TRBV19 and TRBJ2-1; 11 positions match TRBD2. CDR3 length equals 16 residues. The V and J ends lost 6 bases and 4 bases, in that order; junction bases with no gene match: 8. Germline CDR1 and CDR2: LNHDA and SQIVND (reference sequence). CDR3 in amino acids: CASSPLLAGAYNEQFF. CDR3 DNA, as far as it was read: TGTGCCAGTAGCCCCCTACTAGCGGGAGCTTACAATGAG.

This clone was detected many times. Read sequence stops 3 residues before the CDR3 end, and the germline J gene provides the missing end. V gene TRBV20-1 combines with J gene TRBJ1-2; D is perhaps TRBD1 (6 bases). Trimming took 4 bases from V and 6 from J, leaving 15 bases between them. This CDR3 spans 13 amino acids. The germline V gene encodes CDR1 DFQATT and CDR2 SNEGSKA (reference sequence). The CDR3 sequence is CSAMLEGGDGYTF. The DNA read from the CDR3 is TGCAGTGCTATGTTGGAGGGGGGGGATGGC.

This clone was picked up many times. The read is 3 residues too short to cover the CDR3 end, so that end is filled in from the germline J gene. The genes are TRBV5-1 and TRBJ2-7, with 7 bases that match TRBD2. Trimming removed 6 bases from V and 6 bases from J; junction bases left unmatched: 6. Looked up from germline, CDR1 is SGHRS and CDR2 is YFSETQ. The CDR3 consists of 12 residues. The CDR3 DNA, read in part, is TGCGCCAGCAAGGGATCGGGGGGCGAG. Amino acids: CASKGSGGE. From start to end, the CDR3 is CASKGSGGEQYF.

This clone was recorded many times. The sequenced CDR3 bases are TGTGCCAGCAGCTTACAGGGGGCGCCCACAGATACG. Protein sequence: CASSLQGAPTDT. In full, the CDR3 reads CASSLQGAPTDTQYF. This chain joins TRBV11-3 and TRBJ2-3; TRBD1 matches 8 bases. The read comes to an end 3 residues before the CDR3 does, leaving the germline J gene to fill in the end. CDR3 length: 15 residues. Looked up from germline, CDR1 is SGHNT and CDR2 is YENEEA. Trimming at V came to 2 bases and at J to 2 bases, leaving 3 bases not matched to a gene.

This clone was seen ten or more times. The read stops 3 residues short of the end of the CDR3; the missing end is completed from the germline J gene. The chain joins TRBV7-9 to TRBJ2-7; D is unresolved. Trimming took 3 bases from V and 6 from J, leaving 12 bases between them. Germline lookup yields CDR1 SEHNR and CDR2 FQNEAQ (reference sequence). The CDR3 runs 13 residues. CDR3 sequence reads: CASSFRLSGEQYF. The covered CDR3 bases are TGTGCCAGCAGCTTTAGGCTATCAGGCGAG.

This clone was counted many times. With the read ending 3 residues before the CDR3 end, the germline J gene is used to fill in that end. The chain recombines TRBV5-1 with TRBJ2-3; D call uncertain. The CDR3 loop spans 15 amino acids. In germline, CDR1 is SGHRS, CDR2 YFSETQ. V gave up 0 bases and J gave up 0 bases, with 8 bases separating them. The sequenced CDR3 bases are TGCGCCAGCAGCTTGGGGCAGACTAGCACAGATACG. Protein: CASSLGQTSTDT. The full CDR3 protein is CASSLGQTSTDTQYF.